The 13 T cell receptor beta chains reported below all come from one sample, sequenced in a study of cytotoxic CD8 clonotypes in ibrutinib-treated CLL. Sequenced by immunoSEQ multiplex PCR; TCRdb stores in-frame clones only, minus some. Of around 310,000 clones listed, 80% were seen once; the top ten hold over 6.5%. The sequencing used PBMCs, collected before ibrutinib treatment. These receptor sequences come from a human donor with chronic lymphocytic leukemia.

The rearrangement uses TRBV18 and TRBJ2-2, with D possibly being TRBD1 or TRBD2 (6 bases each). This CDR3 is 16 amino acids long. V was cut by 1 base and J by 4 bases, with 13 bases left in between. Germline V gene data show CDR1 as KGHSH and CDR2 as LQKENI. CDR3 nucleotides: TGTGCCAGCTCACCACGTCCAGGGGAGGTCACCGGGGAGCTGTTTTTT. The encoded protein is CASSPRPGEVTGELFF.

The chain joins TRBV18 to TRBJ1-1, with D hard to call. V lost 3 bases and J lost 1, with 6 bases in between. In germline, CDR1 is KGHSH, CDR2 LQKENI. The CDR3 has 13 residues. The chain's CDR3 is CASSPNWNTEAFF. CDR3 in DNA: TGTGCCAGCTCACCGAATTGGAACACTGAAGCTTTCTTT.

DNA for the CDR3: TGCGCCAGCAGCTTGCCAGGGGAAGGCTATGGCTACACCTTC. Encoded protein: CASSLPGEGYGYTF. The chain links TRBV5-1 to TRBJ1-2; TRBD1 is a possible D gene (6 bases). Trimming stripped 1 base from V and 4 bases from J, with 11 bases between. Per germline, CDR1 SGHRS and CDR2 YFSETQ. The CDR3 has 14 amino acids.

This clone occurred once. V usage is TRBV6-5 and J usage is TRBJ1-2; 9 bases are a match to TRBD1. CDR3 length: 14 amino acids. With V trimmed by 6 bases and J by 0 bases, 2 bases remained unmatched. Germline loops: CDR1 MNHEY, CDR2 SVGAGI. The CDR3 protein is CASRGQGPNYGYTF. As DNA, the CDR3 is TGTGCCAGCAGGGGACAGGGACCTAACTATGGCTACACCTTC.

This chain uses TRBV6-1 with TRBJ2-2, with TRBD2 matching 8 bases. CDR1 MNHNS and CDR2 SASEGT come from the germline V gene. The V segment lost 2 bases and the J segment 15 bases; nucleotides outside the gene matches: 11. The CDR3 spans 14 residues. The CDR3 sequence: CASSEWLAGIWMFF. CDR3 sequence (DNA): TGTGCCAGCAGTGAATGGCTAGCGGGTATATGGATGTTTTTT.

The chain employs TRBV30 and TRBJ2-3; 15 bases agree with TRBD2. The V gene end was trimmed by 0 bases and the J gene end by 1 base; junction bases not matched to a gene: 11. Looked up from germline, CDR1 is GTSNPN and CDR2 is SVGIG (reference sequence). This CDR3 spans 20 amino acids. The CDR3 DNA reads as TGTGCCTGGAGTGTAGCCCGGACTAGCGGGAGGGCCTTGGGCACAGATACGCAGTATTTT. Translated, it gives CAWSVARTSGRALGTDTQYF. Complete variable domain (other parts from reference TRBV30 and TRBJ2-3): SQTIHQWPATLVQPVGSPLSLECTVEGTSNPNLYWYRQAAGRGLQLLFYSVGIGQISSEVPQNLSASRPQDRQFILSSKKLLLSDSGFYLCAWSVARTSGRALGTDTQYFGPGTRLTVL.

V usage is TRBV11-2 and J usage is TRBJ2-1, with 11 nucleotides matching TRBD2. Per germline, CDR1 SGHAT and CDR2 FQNNGV. The junction had 5 bases not matched to a gene; V was cut back by 5 bases and J by 2 bases. This CDR3 region has 16 residues. CDR3 bases: TGTGCCAGCAGCGCCGGGACTAGCGGACCCTACAATGAGCAGTTCTTC. Amino acids: CASSAGTSGPYNEQFF. Full variable domain (outside the CDR3, taken from reference TRBV11-2 and TRBJ2-1): EAGVAQSPRYKIIEKRQSVAFWCNPISGHATLYWYQQILGQGPKLLIQFQNNGVVDDSQLPKDRFSAERLKGVDSTLKIQPAKLEDSAVYLCASSAGTSGPYNEQFFGPGTRLTVL.

The rearrangement links TRBV5-6 to TRBJ2-3; D is ambiguous. Trimming removed 2 bases at V and 2 bases at J, with 9 bases between. This CDR3 has 14 amino acids. The V gene's germline CDR1 is SGHDT and CDR2 YYEEEE. The CDR3 sequence: CASSFTTLTDTQYF. DNA of the CDR3: TGTGCCAGCAGCTTTACTACTCTCACAGATACGCAGTATTTT.

The genes are TRBV5-1 and TRBJ2-5, with D possibly being TRBD1 or TRBD2 (6 bases each). The CDR3 extends over 15 amino acids. The V end was cut by 0 bases, the J end by 5 bases, with 14 bases between. Per germline, CDR1 SGHRS and CDR2 YFSETQ. This chain's CDR3 is CASSLDPGAKETQYF. Here the CDR3 DNA reads TGCGCCAGCAGCTTGGATCCGGGGGCAAAGGAGACCCAGTACTTC.

V usage is TRBV2 and J usage is TRBJ2-3; 9 bases fit TRBD2. The CDR3 runs 13 residues. V dropped 8 bases and J dropped 5; count of bases not matched to a gene: 5. Looked up from germline, CDR1 is SNHLY and CDR2 is FYNNEI. The CDR3 here is CASSGLALDTQYF. The CDR3 DNA is TGTGCCAGCTCGGGACTAGCCTTAGATACGCAGTATTTT.

This clone has only one observation. V gene TRBV5-1 combines with J gene TRBJ2-7, with 8 nucleotides matching TRBD1. V dropped 2 bases and J dropped 5; count of bases not matched to a gene: 6. There are 14 residues in the CDR3. CDR1 is SGHRS and CDR2 is YFSETQ in the germline V gene. CDR3 region: CASSFRQGFNEQYF. CDR3 sequence (DNA): TGCGCCAGCAGCTTCCGACAGGGGTTCAACGAGCAGTACTTC.

The chain combines TRBV6-5 with TRBJ1-2; no firm D call. The germline gives CDR1 MNHEY, CDR2 SVGAGI. V shed 6 bases and J shed 8 bases, with 10 bases lying between them. This CDR3 region has 11 residues. The CDR3 DNA reads TGTGCCAGCAGCTGGGAGGGAGGCTACACCTTC. As protein: CASSWEGGYTF.

J is TRBJ1-1 and V is TRBV25-1; no definite D call. The CDR3 consists of 12 residues. V lost 8 bases and J 1 base, leaving 8 bases between the germline ends. The germline V gene encodes CDR1 MGHDK and CDR2 SYGVNS. The CDR3 sequence is CASGGPNTEAFF. DNA of the CDR3: TGTGCCAGCGGCGGACCGAACACTGAAGCTTTCTTT.